The 16 T cell receptor beta chains below all came from one sample that was sequenced in a study of cytomegalovirus exposure and HLA in healthy donors. Primers: 60 Vbeta forward and 13 Jbeta reverse. Clones were read by immunoSEQ multiplex PCR, and TCRdb kept only the in-frame ones, dropping some. The repertoire holds about 160,000 clones, around three quarters seen once, with roughly 7.1% in the top ten. Sequenced input: PBMCs. The receptors were gathered from a man between 35 and 55 years old in good health and CMV-seropositive.

V usage is TRBV6-5 and J usage is TRBJ1-6, with 7 nucleotides matching TRBD1. This CDR3 has 15 residues. V shed 4 bases, J shed 7 bases, and the junction held 7 bases outside the gene matches. Germline CDR1 and CDR2: MNHEY and SVGAGI. The CDR3 here is CASSLGQAGNSPLHF. The CDR3 nucleotides read TGTGCCAGCAGTTTAGGACAGGCCGGGAATTCACCCCTCCACTTT.

This clone was detected a few times. The gene calls are TRBV25-1 and TRBJ2-1, with a weak D call TRBD2 (6 bases). Germline V gene data show CDR1 as MGHDK and CDR2 as SYGVNS. V gave up 8 bases and J gave up 1 base, with 15 bases separating them. This CDR3 region has 15 residues. The CDR3, as DNA: TGTGCCAGCCTCGCCCAGCGGGCATCCTACAATGAGCAGTTCTTC. This sequence encodes CASLAQRASYNEQFF.

V is TRBV7-9 and J is TRBJ1-4, with TRBD1 matching over 9 bases. Germline V lookup: CDR1 SEHNR, CDR2 FQNEAQ (reference sequence). The CDR3 runs 16 residues. J gave up 4 bases and V 4 bases, and 7 bases lay outside the gene matches. CDR3 region: CASSYNRGLVNEKLFF. The CDR3 DNA reads TGTGCCAGCAGCTACAACAGGGGGCTGGTTAATGAAAAACTGTTTTTT.

This clone has only a few counts. The rearrangement joins TRBV27 to TRBJ1-1, with D maybe TRBD1 (5 bases). CDR3 length equals 13 residues. With 3 bases removed from V and 4 bases from J, the gap between germline ends came to 9 bases. Per the germline V gene, CDR1 is MNHEY and CDR2 is SMNVEV (reference sequence). The CDR3 loop is CASSLGLITEAFF. DNA of the CDR3: TGTGCCAGCAGTTTGGGGCTGATCACTGAAGCTTTCTTT.

This chain links TRBV7-8 with TRBJ1-2, with D possibly being TRBD1 (6 bases). The CDR3 spans 15 residues. V was shortened by 5 bases and J by 4 bases, with 17 bases between the two germline ends. Looked up from germline, CDR1 is SGHVS and CDR2 is FQNEAQ. CDR3 amino acids: CASSPTPGEGYGYTF. CDR3 nucleotide sequence: TGTGCCAGCAGCCCGACCCCAGGGGAGGGCTATGGCTACACCTTC.

The chain has TRBV7-8 and TRBJ2-4, with D possibly being TRBD2 (6 bases). Germline V gene data show CDR1 as SGHVS and CDR2 as FQNEAQ. The V and J ends lost 1 base and 5 bases respectively, with 12 bases between them. This CDR3 is built from 15 residues. Here the CDR3 reads CASSLGGTSQNIQYF. The CDR3 DNA is TGTGCCAGCAGCTTAGGCGGGACCTCCCAAAACATTCAGTACTTC.

The chain links TRBV25-1 to TRBJ2-5; 10 positions agree with TRBD1. V trimming: 0 bases; J trimming: 4 bases; junction bases outside the gene matches: 5. The CDR3 totals 16 residues. In germline, CDR1 is MGHDK, CDR2 SYGVNS. The CDR3 reads CASSEYMGQGRETQYF. Here the CDR3 DNA reads TGTGCCAGCAGTGAATATATGGGACAGGGGAGAGAGACCCAGTACTTC.

CDR3 nucleotide sequence: TGCGCCAGCAGCCCCGAGGGCTTCTCTGGAAACACCATATATTTT. Translation: CASSPEGFSGNTIYF. The chain couples TRBV5-1 to TRBJ1-3; D unresolved. The CDR3 consists of 15 residues. V lost 4 bases and J lost 0, with 11 bases in between. CDR1 is SGHRS, CDR2 YFSETQ, per germline.

The chain combines TRBV11-2 with TRBJ2-5; 8 bases line up with TRBD1. The CDR3 contains 16 residues. J gave up 2 bases and V 4 bases, and 9 bases lay outside the gene matches. Germline CDR1 and CDR2: SGHAT and FQNNGV. The CDR3 protein is CASSSWTRDRQETQYF. The CDR3 DNA follows: TGTGCCAGCAGCTCTTGGACCCGGGACAGGCAAGAGACCCAGTACTTC. The full variable domain, in which reference TRBV11-2 and TRBJ2-5 provide the parts outside the CDR3, is EAGVAQSPRYKIIEKRQSVAFWCNPISGHATLYWYQQILGQGPKLLIQFQNNGVVDDSQLPKDRFSAERLKGVDSTLKIQPAKLEDSAVYLCASSSWTRDRQETQYFGPGTRLLVL.

The genes are TRBV2 and TRBJ1-6; 9 bases match TRBD1. Germline loops: CDR1 SNHLY, CDR2 FYNNEI. V gave up 11 bases and J gave up 8 bases; unmatched junction bases: 10. This CDR3 is 14 amino acids long. As DNA, the CDR3 is TGTGCCTTAGCACCAACAGGGGGCGATTCACCCCTCCACTTT. It specifies CALAPTGGDSPLHF.

V usage is TRBV6-5 and J usage is TRBJ1-4; 8 bases agree with TRBD1. V lost 6 bases to trimming and J lost 8 bases; unmatched junction nucleotides: 11. CDR1 is MNHEY, CDR2 SVGAGI, per germline. The CDR3 is 15 amino acids. The CDR3 coding sequence is TGTGCCAGCAGCACCCAAAGGACAGGGCGAGAAAAACTGTTTTTT. Translated, it gives CASSTQRTGREKLFF.

The chain has TRBV7-8 and TRBJ2-1, with 9 bases lining up with TRBD1. V shed 5 bases, J shed 7 bases, and the junction held 3 bases outside the gene matches. Germline-derived CDR1 and CDR2 are SGHVS and FQNEAQ. The CDR3 sequence is 13 residues long. CDR3 coding DNA: TGTGCCAGCAGCGGGGGACAGGGTAATGAGCAGTTCTTC. Protein product: CASSGGQGNEQFF. The variable domain in full, completed from reference TRBV7-8 and TRBJ2-1, reads GAGVSQSPRYKVAKRGQDVALRCDPISGHVSLFWYQQALGQGPEFLTYFQNEAQLDKSGLPSDRFFAERPEGSVSTLKIQRTQQEDSAVYLCASSGGQGNEQFFGPGTRLTVL.

This clone turned up a few times. Distinct nucleotide sequences in the sample also encode this CDR3. This sequence joins TRBV27 and TRBJ1-5, with no clear D. The CDR3 has 13 residues. Germline assignment: CDR1 MNHEY and CDR2 SMNVEV (reference sequence). With 2 bases removed from V and 2 bases from J, the gap between germline ends came to 4 bases. This chain's CDR3 is CASSLRGNQPQHF. The CDR3 nucleotides are TGTGCCAGCAGTTTACGGGGCAATCAGCCCCAGCATTTT.

This clone was counted between two and nine times. The genes are TRBV9 and TRBJ2-7; 11 nucleotides match TRBD1. The germline V gene has CDR1 SGDLS and CDR2 YYNGEE. J gave up 2 bases and V 4 bases, and 11 bases lay outside the gene matches. The CDR3 runs to 17 residues. This CDR3 reads CASSLKPGQGDPYEQYF. The CDR3 DNA reads TGTGCCAGCAGCCTAAAACCGGGACAGGGGGACCCCTACGAGCAGTACTTC.

V is TRBV7-2 and J is TRBJ2-2, with 8 bases lining up with TRBD2. The germline CDR1 and CDR2 sequences are SGHTA and FQGNSA. The CDR3 is made up of 16 amino acids. Trimming cost V 3 bases and J 4 bases; bases outside gene matches: 7. Here the CDR3 DNA reads TGTGCCAGCAGCTTCTTAGCGGGGATCGGCACCGGGGAGCTGTTTTTT. As protein: CASSFLAGIGTGELFF.

CDR3 in amino acids: CASSSTGPGGEQYF. CDR3 bases: TGTGCCAGTAGTAGTACTGGGCCAGGGGGCGAGCAGTACTTC. The gene calls are TRBV19 and TRBJ2-7; 7 positions agree with TRBD1. The CDR3 runs to 14 residues. Losses at the gene ends were 4 bases for V and 6 bases for J; bases not matched to a gene: 9. Germline loops: CDR1 LNHDA, CDR2 SQIVND (reference sequence).